This TCR beta chain was captured in a study of shared clonotypes between healthy human individuals. About the research overall: A donor's plate count was three for CD4 naive and three for CD4 memory; CD8 naive had two and CD8 memory one.

Naive CD45RA+ and memory CD45RA-negative subsets were split from CD4+ cells. Libraries were prepared by immunoSEQ multiplex PCR; TCRdb keeps only in-frame clonotypes and omits some of them. The sample includes approximately 1,500,000 clones, approximately 97% seen only once; the top ten take about 1.2%. V was cut by 6 bases and J by 7 bases, with 15 bases left in between. The CDR3 covers 13 residues. Per the germline V gene, CDR1 is SQVTM and CDR2 is ANQGSEA. Study-level findings and limits: For sorted subsets, rarefaction showed incomplete sequencing despite large depth.

In this sample, this clone turned up a few times. Its cognate antigen is unknown. Source material: naive CD4+ T cells sorted from blood. Subset denoted: CD45RA+ positively selected. The chain joins TRBV29-1 to TRBJ2-2; TRBD2 is a possible D gene (5 bases). This receptor was taken from a man aged 30 to 45 in good health. In nucleotides, the CDR3 is TGCAGCGTGGCGGGCGATATAGTCGGGGAGCTGTTTTTT. Translating gives CSVAGDIVGELFF.